The clone carrying this T cell receptor beta chain was seen a single time. Its antigen is unknown. The data derive from a study of T cell responses to AZD1222 COVID-19 vaccine. Study-wide results and limits: Donors were chiefly white British, with a greater number of females, and clonal diversity was perhaps underestimated.

Data came from immunoSEQ multiplex PCR; TCRdb stores just in-frame clones and leaves some out. The profile shows about 130,000 clones, about 88% of them singletons. This CDR3 is 11 amino acids long. V shed 6 bases and J shed 5 bases, with 7 bases lying between them. The sequence came from an adult in good health. This specimen consisted of peripheral blood, obtained on day 0 of AZD1222 vaccination. V gene TRBV12-3 or TRBV12-4 combines with J gene TRBJ2-5; unclear D gene. The CDR3 DNA is TGTGCCAGCAGAGCTGAGGAGACCCAGTACTTC. Its protein is CASRAEETQYF.